These T cell receptor beta chains were read from a single sample in a study of CD4 T cells in relation to SARS-CoV-2 and coronaviruses. No cognate antigen is known for these TCRs. The repertoire was sequenced with immunoSEQ multiplex PCR; TCRdb's copy has only in-frame clones and lacks some. The sample lists approximately 20,000 clones, roughly 80% seen once, with more than 15% in the top ten. Sequencing used CD4+ T cells from PBMCs, cultured in vitro. The receptors shown here come from a human donor in good health. Each CDR3 is given with its conserved first and last residue. A D gene is named only where the DNA matches it firmly. A clone size is listed for some rows: how often the clone was seen (once, few, many), or a class if it is expanded.

v_call	j_call	d_call	clone_size	cdr3_aa	cdr3_nt
TRBV9	TRBJ2-2	.	.	CASSVDIGELFF	TGTGCCAGCAGCGTAGATATCGGGGAGCTGTTTTTT
TRBV12-3/TRBV12-4	TRBJ2-5	.	.	CASSLRGETQYF	TGTGCCAGCAGTTTAAGGGGGGAGACCCAGTACTTC
TRBV18	TRBJ2-1	TRBD2	.	CASSPYTSGVNNEQFF	TGTGCCAGCTCACCCTATACTAGCGGGGTCAACAATGAGCAGTTCTTC
TRBV11-3	TRBJ2-2	TRBD2	few	CASSLGGLAGTGELFF	TGTGCCAGCAGCTTAGGAGGACTAGCGGGAACCGGGGAGCTGTTTTTT
TRBV28	TRBJ1-1	TRBD1	.	CASSGAGQGTDTEAFF	TGTGCCAGCAGTGGGGCAGGACAGGGCACGGACACTGAAGCTTTCTTT
TRBV19	TRBJ2-2	.	.	CASSMGGNTGELFF	TGTGCCAGTAGTATGGGGGGTAACACCGGGGAGCTGTTTTTT
TRBV5-1	TRBJ2-2	.	.	CASSSGGQLNTGELFF	TGCGCCAGCAGCTCCGGGGGACAGCTGAACACCGGGGAGCTGTTTTTT
TRBV29-1	TRBJ1-1	.	.	CSVEHRVRVNTEAFF	TGCAGCGTTGAACACAGGGTACGGGTGAACACTGAAGCTTTCTTT
TRBV7-6	TRBJ1-5	.	.	CASSLGGTQPQHF	TGTGCCAGCAGCTTAGGAGGGACTCAGCCCCAGCATTTT
TRBV9	TRBJ2-3	.	once	CASSGSGGGPDTQYF	TGTGCCAGCAGCGGCAGCGGAGGAGGGCCAGATACGCAGTATTTT
TRBV6-5	TRBJ2-5	TRBD2	.	CASSYSTGGETQYF	TGTGCCAGCAGTTACTCGACGGGGGGGGAGACCCAGTACTTC
TRBV7-3	TRBJ2-1	.	few	CASSSRQDNEQFF	TGTGCCAGCAGCTCTCGACAGGACAATGAGCAGTTCTTC
TRBV12-3/TRBV12-4	TRBJ2-1	TRBD1	.	CASSLAGTGEFF	TGTGCCAGCAGTTTAGCAGGGACAGGGGAGTTCTTC
TRBV5-1	TRBJ1-1	TRBD1	once	CASSWTGLSEAFF	TGCGCCAGCAGCTGGACAGGGTTGTCTGAAGCTTTCTTT
TRBV11-2	TRBJ1-6	.	.	CASSRQTNSPLHF	TGTGCCAGCAGCCGACAGACTAATTCACCCCTCCACTTT
TRBV5-1	TRBJ2-3	TRBD1	.	CASSQWGTGAGTDTQYF	TGCGCCAGCAGCCAATGGGGGACAGGAGCAGGCACAGATACGCAGTATTTT
TRBV19	TRBJ2-7	TRBD1	few	CASRRTGGSYEQYF	TGTGCCAGTAGGAGGACAGGGGGCTCCTACGAGCAGTACTTC
TRBV30	TRBJ1-6	.	.	CAWSPGDLAPLHF	TGTGCCTGGAGTCCCGGGGACCTGGCACCCCTCCACTTT
TRBV5-1	TRBJ1-3	TRBD1	.	CASSFTSPGTGSGNTIYF	TGCGCCAGCAGCTTTACAAGTCCCGGGACAGGGTCTGGAAACACCATATATTTT
TRBV3-1/TRBV3-2	TRBJ1-5	.	.	CASSQSGGRQPQHF	TGTGCCAGCAGCCAATCGGGGGGCAGGCAGCCCCAGCATTTT
TRBV30	TRBJ1-6	.	.	CAYQRGSPLHF	TGTGCCTACCAAAGGGGGTCTCCCCTCCACTTT
TRBV14	TRBJ2-1	.	.	CASSQGRRSIDEQFF	TGTGCCAGCAGCCAAGGGCGCCGATCGATAGATGAGCAGTTCTTC
TRBV19	TRBJ1-3	.	.	CATTRPRASPLSGNTIYF	TGTGCCACGACCCGCCCCAGGGCAAGCCCCCTATCTGGAAACACCATATATTTT
TRBV11-3	TRBJ2-1	.	large	CASSLVANEQFF	TGTGCCAGCAGCTTAGTAGCGAACGAGCAGTTCTTC
TRBV24-1	TRBJ1-1	TRBD1	.	CATSSATGVTEAFF	TGTGCCACCAGTTCCGCGACAGGGGTCACTGAAGCTTTCTTT
TRBV5-1	TRBJ2-7	.	once	CASSRDLKTLQYF	TGCGCCAGCAGCCGTGATCTAAAGACACTGCAGTACTTC
TRBV7-9	TRBJ2-1	TRBD2	.	CASSFPGGPHNEQFF	TGTGCCAGCAGCTTTCCGGGAGGGCCACACAATGAGCAGTTCTTC
TRBV3-1/TRBV3-2	TRBJ1-1	TRBD1	.	CASRRQGSGNTEAFF	TGTGCCAGCAGGCGACAGGGTTCGGGGAACACTGAAGCTTTCTTT
TRBV29-1	TRBJ1-1	TRBD1	.	CSVLDRRNTEAFF	TGCAGCGTTCTGGACAGGAGGAACACTGAAGCTTTCTTT
TRBV9	TRBJ2-1	.	.	CASSDRTHLSYNEQFF	TGTGCCAGCAGCGACAGGACACACCTTTCCTACAATGAGCAGTTCTTC
TRBV20-1	TRBJ2-7	.	.	CSASSSYLISYEQYF	TGCAGTGCTAGTAGCTCGTACCTTATCTCCTACGAGCAGTACTTC
TRBV28	TRBJ1-2	.	.	CASSSPRQSVAF	TGTGCCAGCAGTTCCCCCCGACAGAGCGTCGCCTTC